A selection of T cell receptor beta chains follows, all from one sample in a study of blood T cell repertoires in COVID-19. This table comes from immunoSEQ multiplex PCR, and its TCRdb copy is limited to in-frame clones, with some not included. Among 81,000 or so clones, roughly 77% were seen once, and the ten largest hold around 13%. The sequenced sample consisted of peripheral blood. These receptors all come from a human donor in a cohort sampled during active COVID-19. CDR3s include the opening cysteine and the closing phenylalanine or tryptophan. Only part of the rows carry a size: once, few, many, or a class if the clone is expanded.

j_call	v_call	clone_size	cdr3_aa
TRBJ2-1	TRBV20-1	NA	CSAGAYNEQFF
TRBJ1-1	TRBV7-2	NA	CASSSRGLGTEAFF
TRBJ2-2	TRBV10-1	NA	CASSETGHTGELFF
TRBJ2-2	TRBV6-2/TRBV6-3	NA	CASSSRAGTSRTGELFF
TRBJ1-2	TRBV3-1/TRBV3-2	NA	CASSQTGEGYTF
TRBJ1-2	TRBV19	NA	CASSPLQGVTNYGYTF
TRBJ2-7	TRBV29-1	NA	CSVGGTGDHEQYF
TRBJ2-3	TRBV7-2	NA	CASSLVGGTDTQYF
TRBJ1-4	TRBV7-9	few	CASSGGWEKLFF
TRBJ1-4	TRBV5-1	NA	CASSASTGREKLFF
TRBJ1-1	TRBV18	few	CASSIQPARSNTEAFF
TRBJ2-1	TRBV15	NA	CATSPRRRAGSYNEQFF
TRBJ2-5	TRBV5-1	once	CASFGTSGRTQYF
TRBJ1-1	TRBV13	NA	CASSLAIGVGTEAFF
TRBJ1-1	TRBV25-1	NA	CASRMGHVNTEAFF
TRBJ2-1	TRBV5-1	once	CASSLGTSGVNEQFF
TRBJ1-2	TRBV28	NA	CASSLTGGIVYGYTF
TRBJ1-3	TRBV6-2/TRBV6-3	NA	CASSRGGNTIYF
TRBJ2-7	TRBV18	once	CASSRDRGSYEQYF
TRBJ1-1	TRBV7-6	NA	CASSVGQGASNTEAFF
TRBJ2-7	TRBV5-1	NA	CASSLDRVLGKTYEQYF
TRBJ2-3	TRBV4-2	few	CASSQASGGHTDTQYF
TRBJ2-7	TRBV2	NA	CASRGLAGLYEQYF
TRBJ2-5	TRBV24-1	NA	CATGTDIGTQYF
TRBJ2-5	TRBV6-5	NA	CASRALRVQETQYF
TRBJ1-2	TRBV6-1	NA	CASSEAPGANYGYTF
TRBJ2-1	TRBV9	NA	CASSVGSSYNEQFF
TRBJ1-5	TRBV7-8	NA	CASSLIPGQGYQPQHF
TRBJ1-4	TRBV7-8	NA	CASSLGQISTNEKLFF
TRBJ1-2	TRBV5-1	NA	CASSSGTGGFGYTF
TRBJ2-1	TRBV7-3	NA	CASSLVRDNEQFF
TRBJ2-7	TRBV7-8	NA	CASSPQAGHYEQYF
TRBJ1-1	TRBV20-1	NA	CSARDTRAAFF
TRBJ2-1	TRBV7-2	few	CASSLGSTSGDNEQFF
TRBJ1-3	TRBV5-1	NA	CASSLSMSAVAGNTIYF
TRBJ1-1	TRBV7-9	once	CASRDTYTEAFF
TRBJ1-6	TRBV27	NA	CASSFTPGGPGGSPLHF
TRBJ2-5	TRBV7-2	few	CASSPRLAETQYF
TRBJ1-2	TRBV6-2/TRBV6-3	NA	CASSYLGRRGSGYTF
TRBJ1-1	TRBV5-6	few	CASSFLRTTGEAFF
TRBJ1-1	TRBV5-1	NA	CASSLGRDTYTEAFF
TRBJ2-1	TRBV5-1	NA	CASNPGLAGPYNEQFF
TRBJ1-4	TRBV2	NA	CASTTGLGEKLFF
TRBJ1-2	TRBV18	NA	CASSPFDRGSYGYTF